This T cell receptor beta chain was recorded in a study of glioma-infiltrating T cells. Using RNA template, CDR3s of TCR alpha and beta were amplified with iRepertoire arm-PCR. Input was 100-400 ng of tissue mRNA or PBMC total RNA. From the multiplex PCR reads, TCRdb called clonotypes with MiXCR, one entry per CDR3 protein. The sample shows around 43,000 distinct CDR3 sequences, around 22% of them seen only once. This clonotype was observed at least ten times. This TCR was recovered from a human donor with low-grade glioma or glioblastoma, undergoing nonglioma brain surgery, or in good health (not recorded which). The sample was glioma tissue, nonneoplastic brain tissue, or PBMCs (not recorded which).

DNA of the CDR3: TGTGCCAGCAGCTCCCAGGGGGCAAGCGGCTACACCTTC. It is translated as CASSSQGASGYTF. The chain combines TRBV5-4 with TRBJ1-2, with 8 bases identical to TRBD1. Unmatched junction bases numbered 6, after V lost 3 bases and J lost 8 bases. The CDR3 has 13 amino acids. Germline V lookup: CDR1 SGHNT, CDR2 YYREEE (reference sequence).